The 19 T cell receptor beta chains reported below all come from one sample, sequenced in a study of Ad26.COV2.S vaccination and SARS-CoV-2 variants. Assay used: immunoSEQ multiplex PCR; TCRdb lists only in-frame clones, some missing. The sample includes roughly 700,000 clones, roughly 90% of them seen just once. Treatment noted: roughly 18 received Ad26.COV2.S at low or high dose, single or two shots; 5 received placebo; per-sample allocation not given. The study sampled participants on day 63 after the first vaccine or placebo injection. Sequences were derived from peripheral blood, sampled in a trial of Ad26.COV2.S vaccine versus placebo. These receptors all stem from a person aged 18-65 years who received the Ad26.COV2.S COVID-19 vaccine or a placebo.

V usage is TRBV19 and J usage is TRBJ1-1; 7 bases match TRBD1. CDR3 length: 18 residues. CDR1 LNHDA and CDR2 SQIVND come from the germline V gene (reference sequence). The V segment lost 4 bases and the J segment 0 bases; nucleotides outside the gene matches: 14. The CDR3 bases are TGTGCCAGTAGTAGAACCAGGGGGGGAAAAGGACTGAACACTGAAGCTTTCTTT. Translating it yields CASSRTRGGKGLNTEAFF.

DNA for the CDR3: TGTGCCAGCAGCCAAGATCGAAGGGCGGGCGGGGAGCTGTTTTTT. This codes for CASSQDRRAGGELFF. The V call is TRBV3-1 (or the pseudogene TRBV3-2), the J call TRBJ2-2, with a weak D call TRBD2 (5 bases). Germline-derived CDR1 and CDR2 are LGHDT and YNNKEL (reference sequence). Trimming stripped 0 bases from V and 7 bases from J, with 12 bases between. The CDR3 consists of 15 residues.

The genes are TRBV15 and TRBJ1-1; 8 nucleotides line up with TRBD1. The CDR3 runs to 15 residues. The V gene's germline CDR1 is LNHNV and CDR2 YYDKDF (reference sequence). J lost 4 bases, V lost 0 bases, and 4 bases had no gene match. The CDR3 loop is CATSRDQDRATEAFF. CDR3 bases: TGTGCCACCAGCAGAGATCAGGACAGGGCCACTGAAGCTTTCTTT.

About this clone: The sample has other DNA sequences that encode this CDR3 too. The gene calls are TRBV12-3 or TRBV12-4 and TRBJ1-1; no firm D call. This CDR3 region has 13 residues. Trimming took 0 bases from V and 1 from J, leaving 3 bases between them. The CDR3 sequence: CASSLAGNTEAFF. The CDR3 nucleotides read TGTGCCAGCAGTTTAGCCGGGAACACTGAAGCTTTCTTT.

The rearrangement joins TRBV6-6 to TRBJ2-5; maybe TRBD2 (6 bases). CDR1 and CDR2 (germline): MNHNY, SVGAGI (reference sequence). CDR3 length: 14 amino acids. Trimming stripped 2 bases from V and 4 bases from J, with 11 bases between. The CDR3 region has the DNA TGTGCCAGCAGTTACGGCTTGGGGGGAGAGACCCAGTACTTC. It specifies CASSYGLGGETQYF.

The V call is TRBV15, the J call TRBJ2-3, with 7 positions matching TRBD2. This CDR3 is built from 16 residues. The germline V gene has CDR1 LNHNV and CDR2 YYDKDF (reference sequence). The V and J ends lost 0 bases and 3 bases, in that order; junction bases with no gene match: 6. The CDR3, as DNA: TGTGCCACCAGCAGAGATGGTGGACTAGTGACAGATACGCAGTATTTT. It encodes CATSRDGGLVTDTQYF.

In DNA, the CDR3 is TGTGCCAGCATCCGGGACAACTCCTATAATTCACCCCTCCACTTT. Translated: CASIRDNSYNSPLHF. The chain recombines TRBV2 with TRBJ1-6; D perhaps matches TRBD1 (6 bases). Trimming stripped 7 bases from V and 0 bases from J, with 10 bases between. Germline V gene data show CDR1 as SNHLY and CDR2 as FYNNEI. This CDR3 is built from 15 residues.

The gene calls are TRBV11-3 and TRBJ2-3; the D gene is possibly TRBD1 (6 bases). V was cut by 1 base and J by 6 bases, with 8 bases left in between. This CDR3 is built from 13 residues. Looked up from germline, CDR1 is SGHNT and CDR2 is YENEEA. CDR3 sequence reads: CASSLGQGDTQYF. The CDR3 DNA reads as TGTGCCAGCAGCTTAGGGCAGGGGGATACGCAGTATTTT.

V is TRBV30 and J is TRBJ2-2; 7 bases line up with TRBD2. Germline CDR1 GTSNPN, CDR2 SVGIG (reference sequence). Trimming took 1 base from V and 5 from J; bases not matched to a gene: 13. The CDR3 loop spans 17 amino acids. The CDR3 is CAWSERGRTGGTGELFF. In nucleotides, the CDR3 is TGTGCCTGGAGTGAGAGAGGAAGGACGGGAGGAACCGGGGAGCTGTTTTTT. The complete variable domain, with remaining parts taken from reference TRBV30 and TRBJ2-2, reads SQTIHQWPATLVQPVGSPLSLECTVEGTSNPNLYWYRQAAGRGLQLLFYSVGIGQISSEVPQNLSASRPQDRQFILSSKKLLLSDSGFYLCAWSERGRTGGTGELFFGEGSRLTVL.

The chain couples TRBV19 to TRBJ2-1, with D uncertain. The germline V and J ends were trimmed by 5 bases and 3 bases, with 8 bases remaining between them. The CDR3 consists of 13 residues. Germline CDR1 and CDR2: LNHDA and SQIVND (reference sequence). The CDR3 sequence is CASSRASYNEQFF. DNA of the CDR3: TGTGCCAGTAGTCGGGCCAGCTACAATGAGCAGTTCTTC.

This chain joins TRBV6-2 or TRBV6-3 and TRBJ2-4; 9 positions match TRBD2. This CDR3 has 14 residues. Germline loops: CDR1 MNHEY, CDR2 SVGEGT. The V and J ends lost 2 bases and 8 bases, in that order; junction bases with no gene match: 4. The CDR3 DNA reads as TGTGCCAGCAGTTACGGGACTAGCAAGGACATTCAGTACTTC. Its translation is CASSYGTSKDIQYF.

CDR3 loop: CASSSGGSSYEQYF. The DNA for the CDR3 is TGTGCCAGCAGTTCAGGGGGGAGCTCCTACGAGCAGTACTTC. The chain links TRBV27 to TRBJ2-7, with D perhaps TRBD1 (7 bases). The V gene lost 4 bases and the J gene lost 0 bases, with 10 bases spanning the gap. CDR1 and CDR2 (germline): MNHEY, SMNVEV (reference sequence). The CDR3 sequence is 14 residues long.

The chain joins TRBV6-2 or TRBV6-3 to TRBJ1-5; a weak D match, TRBD1 (5 bases). This CDR3 is 16 amino acids long. Looked up from germline, CDR1 is MNHEY and CDR2 is SVGEGT. V lost 1 base and J 4 bases, leaving 14 bases between the germline ends. The CDR3 bases are TGTGCCAGCAGTTACTGGGGGGGGATTGAGAATCAGCCCCAGCATTTT. Protein product: CASSYWGGIENQPQHF.

The sample holds one count of this clone. CDR3 region: CATNRAGSNNEQFF. The CDR3 DNA reads as TGTGCCACCAACCGAGCGGGATCCAACAATGAGCAGTTCTTC. The V gene is TRBV24-1, the J gene TRBJ2-1; 7 bases agree with TRBD2. The CDR3 has 14 residues. V gave up 8 bases and J gave up 5 bases; unmatched junction bases: 8. From germline, CDR1 is KGHDR and CDR2 SFDVKD.

This chain uses TRBV11-3 with TRBJ1-6, with D possibly matching TRBD1 (5 bases). Trimming stripped 5 bases from V and 7 bases from J, with 9 bases between. CDR3 length: 13 residues. CDR1 is SGHNT and CDR2 is YENEEA in the germline V gene. The CDR3 DNA follows: TGTGCCAGCAGCCGGCGACAGAATTCACCCCTCCACTTT. Translating gives CASSRRQNSPLHF. Variable domain in full (rest from reference TRBV11-3 and TRBJ1-6): EAGVVQSPRYKIIEKKQPVAFWCNPISGHNTLYWYLQNLGQGPELLIRYENEEAVDDSQLPKDRFSAERLKGVDSTLKIQPAELGDSAVYLCASSRRQNSPLHFGNGTRLTVT.

J is TRBJ2-7 and V is TRBV24-1; the D is unclear. The CDR3 contains 14 residues. Per germline, CDR1 KGHDR and CDR2 SFDVKD. V gave up 7 bases and J gave up 0 bases, with 12 bases separating them. The CDR3 sequence: CATRWERASYEQYF. CDR3 nucleotides: TGTGCCACCAGGTGGGAAAGGGCCTCCTACGAGCAGTACTTC.

The count of this clone is one. This chain uses TRBV14 with TRBJ2-5; no definite D call. Germline assignment: CDR1 SGHDN and CDR2 FVKESK. The CDR3 sequence is 13 residues long. V shed 0 bases and J shed 3 bases, with 5 bases lying between them. Here the CDR3 DNA reads TGTGCCAGCAGCCAAGAGGGGAAAGAGACCCAGTACTTC. Translating gives CASSQEGKETQYF.

The J gene is TRBJ2-3, the V gene TRBV6-5, with 11 bases identical to TRBD2. The V and J ends lost 6 bases and 5 bases, in that order; junction bases with no gene match: 4. This CDR3 contains 14 residues. Per the germline V gene, CDR1 is MNHEY and CDR2 is SVGAGI. The CDR3 DNA is TGTGCCAGCAGAGTTAGCGGGAGGGTAGATACGCAGTATTTT. Protein sequence: CASRVSGRVDTQYF.

The V and J genes are TRBV6-5 and TRBJ2-5, with D uncertain. Looked up from germline, CDR1 is MNHEY and CDR2 is SVGAGI. The CDR3 sequence is 14 residues long. The V end was cut by 2 bases, the J end by 4 bases, with 11 bases between. The CDR3 here is CASSYRVKSETQYF. The CDR3 DNA is TGTGCCAGCAGTTACAGGGTCAAGTCAGAGACCCAGTACTTC.